The 3 T cell receptor beta chains below come from one sample, sequenced in a study of shared clonotypes between healthy human individuals (dated by TCRdb to 2018 to 2021). Library preparation employed the immunoSEQ multiplex PCR assay. TCRdb mirrors the immuneACCESS table, restricted to in-frame sequences. Some clones are absent from its copies; in checked studies, under half trace to an unresolved V gene, and the reason for the others is unknown. The sample has about 2.4 million clones on record, 85% to 95% of them singletons. The ten largest clones add up to around 0.14% of the sample. The sequencing input was naive CD4+ T cells sorted from blood. What this sample's cell subset or site label stands for: CD45RA+ positively selected. Every receptor here comes from a man aged 18 to 30 in good health.

The chain couples TRBV2 to TRBJ2-1; perhaps TRBD1 as D (5 bases). The CDR3 loop spans 13 amino acids. Trimming stripped 9 bases from V and 6 bases from J, with 15 bases between. Germline loops: CDR1 SNHLY, CDR2 FYNNEI. Here the CDR3 DNA reads TGTGCCAGTGATAAAACAGGTCTCAATGAGCAGTTCTTC. Translation: CASDKTGLNEQFF.

V usage is TRBV10-3 and J usage is TRBJ2-4; the D is unclear. The CDR3 length is 15 residues. Germline V gene data show CDR1 as ENHRY and CDR2 as SYGVKD. V was shortened by 3 bases and J by 6 bases, with 15 bases between the two germline ends. The CDR3 region is CAISDTEGSGNIQYF. CDR3 coding DNA: TGTGCCATCAGTGATACTGAAGGGTCGGGAAACATTCAGTACTTC.

The J gene is TRBJ1-2, the V gene TRBV4-3; 8 positions agree with TRBD1. The CDR3 extends over 16 amino acids. Germline CDR1 LGHNA, CDR2 YSLEER. J was trimmed by 4 bases and V by 1 base; bases with no gene match: 8. The CDR3 DNA follows: TGCGCCAGCAGCCAAGCCGTGGACAGGGCGCGCTATGGCTACACCTTC. Residues: CASSQAVDRARYGYTF.